The 5 T cell receptor beta chains below all came from one sample that was sequenced in a study of identical twins. MiXCR was run by TCRdb on the 5' RACE reads, yielding one entry per CDR3 protein. The table has hundreds of thousands of distinct CDR3 sequences, approximately 20% seen once. The data were also submitted as part of a second study, on yellow fever vaccine responses in identical twins.

The sequenced material came from CD4+ T cells sorted from blood. The receptors come from a woman under 30 in good health.

This clonotype has just a few counts. V gene TRBV27 combines with J gene TRBJ2-3, with 13 nucleotides matching TRBD2. V shed 2 bases and J 9 bases; nucleotides not matched to a gene: 5. The germline CDR1 and CDR2 sequences are MNHEY and SMNVEV (reference sequence). The CDR3 is made up of 15 amino acids. CDR3 sequence (DNA): TGTGCCAGCAGTTTACGGACTAGCGGGGGTGGCACGCAGTATTTT. This gives the protein CASSLRTSGGGTQYF.

The V and J genes are TRBV20-1 and TRBJ2-6; D is ambiguous. Germline-derived CDR1 and CDR2 are DFQATT and SNEGSKA (reference sequence). The CDR3 is made up of 15 amino acids. V lost 0 bases to trimming and J lost 2 bases, with 8 bases between them. The CDR3 sequence is CSARDPGTGANVLTF. The CDR3 nucleotides read TGCAGTGCTAGAGATCCGGGTACTGGGGCCAACGTCCTGACTTTC.

This clonotype was seen once. The chain uses TRBV5-1 and TRBJ2-3; TRBD2 matches 7 bases. Germline CDR1 and CDR2: SGHRS and YFSETQ. CDR3 length: 15 residues. V lost 0 bases to trimming and J lost 6 bases; unmatched junction nucleotides: 7. CDR3 protein: CASSLARAGVDTQYF. The CDR3 coding sequence is TGCGCCAGCAGCTTGGCCCGGGCGGGAGTGGATACGCAGTATTTT.

V and J are TRBV6-2 or TRBV6-3 and TRBJ2-3, with a tentative D call TRBD1 (6 bases). This CDR3 is built from 15 residues. CDR1 is MNHEY and CDR2 is SVGEGT in the germline V gene. Trimming took 5 bases from V and 1 from J, leaving 13 bases between them. In DNA, the CDR3 is TGTGCCAGCAGTCACAGGGAGCAGGGCACAGATACGCAGTATTTT. It translates to CASSHREQGTDTQYF.

This clonotype was seen more than once but under ten times. The chain carries TRBV10-3 and TRBJ2-3, with D tentatively TRBD1 or TRBD2 (5 bases each). Trimming pared 6 bases from V and 4 bases from J, leaving 8 bases between. The CDR3 is 12 residues long. Per germline, CDR1 ENHRY and CDR2 SYGVKD. The CDR3 DNA follows: TGTGCCATCAGCCGAGGGGCAGATACGCAGTATTTT. Its translation: CAISRGADTQYF.